These T cell receptor beta chains were read from a single sample in a study of blood T cell repertoires in COVID-19. Method: immunoSEQ multiplex PCR; TCRdb's copy keeps in-frame clones and lacks some. The sample lists roughly 360,000 clones; about four fifths were seen once. Specimen: peripheral blood. All receptors derive from a human donor with acute or convalescent COVID-19. The donor label of this sample is uncertain. Each CDR3 is given with its conserved first and last residue. The order of the fields is D gene, clone size, J gene, V gene, CDR3 DNA, CDR3 protein. D genes are given only for firm matches. The size of a clone is reported for some rows only, either as once, few or many, or as a class for expanded clones.

TRBD1 NA TRBJ2-3 TRBV19 TGTGCCAGTAGTATTCTAAGACAGGGGGGATCAGATACGCAGTATTTT CASSILRQGGSDTQYF
NA NA TRBJ1-2 TRBV5-4 TGTGCCAGCAGCGGGGACGGATCAGGGGTTGGCTACACCTTC CASSGDGSGVGYTF
NA NA TRBJ2-3 TRBV3-1/TRBV3-2 TGTGCCAGCAGCGCCCTGGGCGTCGGCACAGATACGCAGTATTTT CASSALGVGTDTQYF
NA NA TRBJ1-6 TRBV7-9 TGTGCCAGCAGCTTAGTAGGGGAAAGCTCACCCCTCCACTTT CASSLVGESSPLHF
TRBD1 NA TRBJ1-1 TRBV7-2 TGTGCCAGACCCGGGACAGGGGGCTTGGGCACTGAAGCTTTCTTT CARPGTGGLGTEAFF
TRBD1 NA TRBJ2-7 TRBV10-3 TGTGCCATCAAGGGACAGGGGGGGTACGAGCAGTACTTC CAIKGQGGYEQYF
NA NA TRBJ2-1 TRBV19 TGTGCCAGTAGTACTTCCCGGGGGAGCAATGAGCAGTTCTTC CASSTSRGSNEQFF
NA NA TRBJ1-6 TRBV27 TGTGCCAGCAGTCGGTATGCGGTGTCCTCCTATAATTCACCCCTCCACTTT CASSRYAVSSYNSPLHF
NA NA TRBJ2-3 TRBV29-1 TGCAGCGTTGTCGATGTCGGGAGCCGTTCTACGCAGTATTTT CSVVDVGSRSTQYF
NA NA TRBJ1-6 TRBV7-9 TGTGCCAGCAGCTCGGGAGCAAATTCACCCCTCCACTTT CASSSGANSPLHF
TRBD1 NA TRBJ1-3 TRBV9 TGTGCCAGCAGCGACCGGGACAGGGTCCGAAACACCATATATTTT CASSDRDRVRNTIYF
TRBD2 few TRBJ2-7 TRBV5-1 TGCGCCAGCAGTAGGTTGGGGGGGGGACCCGACGAGCAGTACTTC CASSRLGGGPDEQYF
NA NA TRBJ2-3 TRBV19 TGTGCCAGTAGTATTGGTGGCGGGGCTACAGATACGCAGTATTTT CASSIGGGATDTQYF
NA NA TRBJ1-6 TRBV6-5 TGTGCCAGCAGTTACGTCTCTTCACCCCTCCACTTT CASSYVSSPLHF
NA NA TRBJ1-1 TRBV2 TGTGCCAGCAGGGCCCGGGAATCCAGCACTGAAGCTTTCTTT CASRARESSTEAFF
TRBD1 NA TRBJ1-1 TRBV2 TGTGCCAGCATTGGGTCAGGAGGACAGGGGATGGCCGAGGGTGAAGCTTTCTTT CASIGSGGQGMAEGEAFF
NA NA TRBJ1-2 TRBV7-9 TGTGCCAGCAGCCCGTGGCCACGTGACAGGCTACAGGGCTACACCTTC CASSPWPRDRLQGYTF
NA NA TRBJ1-2 TRBV6-1 TGTGCCAGCAGTGAATGGGGCAGCAATCCTACTAACTATGGCTACACCTTC CASSEWGSNPTNYGYTF
NA NA TRBJ1-1 TRBV4-2 TGTGCCAGCAGCCAAGGGGGGGGGTTTAACACTGAAGCTTTCTTT CASSQGGGFNTEAFF
NA NA TRBJ1-1 TRBV28 TGTGCCAGCAGTTTGATAGGGGTACTTGAAGCTTTCTTT CASSLIGVLEAFF
TRBD1 NA TRBJ1-3 TRBV5-5 TGTGCCAGCAGCTTGGGCGGACAGGGGAGCACTGGAAACACCATATATTTT CASSLGGQGSTGNTIYF
NA once TRBJ2-7 TRBV5-1 TGCGCCAGCAGCTTATACAGGGACGAGCAGTACTTC CASSLYRDEQYF
NA NA TRBJ2-1 TRBV11-1 TGTGCCAGCAGCTTGCAAGTTGGGGGCCACTACAATGAGCAGTTCTTC CASSLQVGGHYNEQFF
TRBD1 few TRBJ1-2 TRBV5-4 TGTGCCAGCAGCTTACCTTGGGGACAGGGCCCAACGAACTATGGCTACACCTTC CASSLPWGQGPTNYGYTF
TRBD1 NA TRBJ2-2 TRBV4-1 TGCGCCAGCAGCCAACCCGACAGGGATGGCGGGGAGCTGTTTTTT CASSQPDRDGGELFF
NA few TRBJ1-2 TRBV30 TGTGCCTGGAGCGGAAAGGACAGATCTAACTATGGCTACACCTTC CAWSGKDRSNYGYTF
NA NA TRBJ1-5 TRBV6-6 TGTGCCAGCAGAACCGGGGGGAGCAATCAGCCCCAGCATTTT CASRTGGSNQPQHF
TRBD1 NA TRBJ2-7 TRBV19 TGTGCCAGCGGAACGACAGGGTTTCGAGAGCAGTACTTC CASGTTGFREQYF
NA once TRBJ1-1 TRBV7-9 TGTGCCAGCAGCGGTCGACAGGTCATGAACACTGAAGCTTTCTTT CASSGRQVMNTEAFF
NA NA TRBJ2-4 TRBV21-1 TGTGCCAGCAAAGTAGCTGGGACATCAATTACCTCTTTGAGCAAAAACATTCAGTACTTC CASKVAGTSITSLSKNIQYF
NA NA TRBJ1-4 TRBV28 TGTGCCAGCAGTTTATGGGGGGGGGAGGAAAAACTGTTTTTT CASSLWGGEEKLFF
TRBD1 few TRBJ1-2 TRBV18 TGTGCCAGCTCACCAAGGACAGGGGGCGCGGGCTATGGCTACACCTTC CASSPRTGGAGYGYTF
NA NA TRBJ1-1 TRBV5-1 TGCGCCAGCAGCTTCGACAGGAACACTGAAGCTTTCTTT CASSFDRNTEAFF
TRBD1 once TRBJ1-1 TRBV19 TGTGCCAGTAGTATTATCGACAGGGCCACTGAAGCTTTCTTT CASSIIDRATEAFF
NA NA TRBJ1-5 TRBV18 TGTGCCAGCTCACCAGGGGCCACTAGCAATCAGCCCCAGCATTTT CASSPGATSNQPQHF
TRBD1 once TRBJ1-4 TRBV28 TGTGCCAGCAGTTTACAGGGGGCGCGGGGAAAACTGTTTTTT CASSLQGARGKLFF
NA NA TRBJ1-1 TRBV7-8 TGTGCCAGCAGCTTAGCGACGGGGACTGAAGCTTTCTTT CASSLATGTEAFF
TRBD1 NA TRBJ1-1 TRBV6-5 TGTGCCAGCAGGGACCCAGGGGGAATGAACACTGAAGCTTTCTTT CASRDPGGMNTEAFF
TRBD1 NA TRBJ1-2 TRBV19 TGTGCCAGTAACCCTGGGACAGGGTTCGCGACCGGCTATGGCTACACCTTC CASNPGTGFATGYGYTF
NA once TRBJ2-7 TRBV6-6 TGTGCCAGCAGTTACTCGATTGCAGACAACACCTACGAGCAGTACTTC CASSYSIADNTYEQYF
NA NA TRBJ1-2 TRBV7-2 TGTGCCAGCAGCTTAGCGTACAGTCAGGGTACTGGCTACACCTTC CASSLAYSQGTGYTF
TRBD1 NA TRBJ1-6 TRBV11-1 TGTGCCAGCAGCCACAGGGGTTCACCCCTCCACTTT CASSHRGSPLHF
TRBD2 NA TRBJ2-5 TRBV5-1 TGCGCCAGCAGCTTAAGCGGGGGGGCGGAGACCCAGTACTTC CASSLSGGAETQYF
NA NA TRBJ1-1 TRBV29-1 TGCAGCGTTGATGTAGTCGGGTTAGGGAACACTGAAGCTTTCTTT CSVDVVGLGNTEAFF
TRBD2 NA TRBJ2-3 TRBV19 TGTGCCAGTAGTATAGAGACTAGCGGGAGGTCGACAGATACGCAGTATTTT CASSIETSGRSTDTQYF